The clone carrying this T cell receptor beta chain was seen more than once but under ten times. Its antigen is still unknown. The entry originates in a study of T cell repertoires in cytomegalovirus infection. TCRdb re-called the reads through MiXCR, storing one row per CDR3 protein. The sample lists fewer than 150,000 distinct CDR3 sequences, over 25% occurring once. This CDR3 has 14 amino acids. Per the germline V gene, CDR1 is ENHRY and CDR2 is SYGVKD. Between the trimmed V and J ends, which lost 8 bases and 0 bases, there was a span of 13 bases. The J gene is TRBJ1-1, the V gene TRBV10-3, with TRBD1 as a possible D gene (6 bases). The clonotype comes from a human donor in good health (CMV status not recorded). Some clones in this sample may be carry-over from other donors' samples. The material was CD8+ T cells from cultured PBMCs, obtained from culture after CMV antigen stimulation. CDR3 loop: CAIRRGALNTEAFF. The CDR3, as DNA: TGTGCCATCCGGCGGGGGGCCCTGAACACTGAAGCTTTCTTT.